The entry below describes one T cell receptor beta chain. This sample is drawn from a study of T-cell reconstitution after alpha-beta-depleted transplantation in children. CDR3 length: 13 amino acids. V was clipped by 6 bases and J by 6 bases; unmatched bases: 4. A TCRbeta library incorporating unique molecular identifiers was prepared. TCRdb reprocessed the PCR reads with MiXCR, giving one entry per CDR3 protein. This sample yields about 980,000 distinct CDR3 sequences, of which about 31% are seen a single time; over 25% belongs to the top ten. The chain employs TRBV12-3 or TRBV12-4 and TRBJ1-1; 10 nucleotides line up with TRBD1. This TCR derives from a boy less than two years old who had a stem cell transplant for SCID, so the T cells may come from the graft donor. The sequences come from PBMCs, mostly from graft donor cells, collected 360 days after TCRalphabeta/CD19-depleted stem cell transplant. As DNA, the CDR3 is TGTGCCAGCAGACCGGGACAGGGGCCTGAAGCTTTCTTT. It encodes CASRPGQGPEAFF.